This T cell receptor (beta chain) comes out of a study of a mutant IDH1 vaccine in newly diagnosed glioma. Assay used: immunoSEQ multiplex PCR; TCRdb lists only in-frame clones, some missing. Among 60,000 to 85,000 clones listed, 79% were seen once. Time point noted: baseline, week 1 (first vaccination visit). The treatment: pre-vaccination baseline after standard-of-care therapy. Germline V gene lookup returns CDR1 SGHDT and CDR2 YYEEEE. This CDR3 region has 13 residues. V was clipped by 4 bases and J by 5 bases; unmatched bases: 5. This TCR was sampled from a man between 45 and 60 years old with glioma. The sample here was PBMCs, taken from a glioma patient treated with radiotherapy, temozolomide or both. The V gene is TRBV5-6, the J gene TRBJ1-2, with 7 bases lining up with TRBD1. The DNA for the CDR3 is TGTGCCAGCAGCCGGGGACAGATGTATGGCTACACCTTC. This codes for CASSRGQMYGYTF.